The rows below give T cell receptor beta chains drawn from one sample of a study of CD8+ T cells in alopecia areata. The method was immunoSEQ multiplex PCR; TCRdb's version includes in-frame clones alone and lacks a portion of them. The data show about 200,000 clones, roughly 60% seen once. Sample: CD4+ T cells sorted from blood, taken at week 24, from a patient treated with tofacitinib. The receptor source for this set is a human donor with alopecia areata. Each CDR3 is given with its conserved first and last residue. The D gene is left open where the match is weak. Not every row has a clone size; where given, it reads once, few, many or a size class.

clone_size: .; j_call: TRBJ1-1; cdr3_length: 14; d_call: .; v_call: TRBV29-1; cdr3_aa: CSVEDGRLNTEAFF; cdr3_nt: TGCAGCGTTGAAGATGGCAGATTGAACACTGAAGCTTTCTTT
clone_size: once; j_call: TRBJ1-5; cdr3_length: 15; d_call: .; v_call: TRBV27; cdr3_aa: CASRAGLYSNQPQHF; cdr3_nt: TGTGCCAGCAGGGCAGGCCTGTATAGCAATCAGCCCCAGCATTTT
clone_size: .; j_call: TRBJ2-4; cdr3_length: 15; d_call: .; v_call: TRBV5-6; cdr3_aa: CASSPPGVAKNIQYF; cdr3_nt: TGTGCCAGCAGCCCCCCAGGAGTAGCCAAAAACATTCAGTACTTC
clone_size: .; j_call: TRBJ2-1; cdr3_length: 17; d_call: TRBD2; v_call: TRBV19; cdr3_aa: CASSIAIRVRGGNEQFF; cdr3_nt: TGTGCCAGTAGTATAGCTATCCGGGTTCGCGGGGGCAATGAGCAGTTCTTC
clone_size: few; j_call: TRBJ2-5; cdr3_length: 16; d_call: .; v_call: TRBV2; cdr3_aa: CASSEVQFGQGETQYF; cdr3_nt: TGTGCCAGCAGTGAAGTTCAATTTGGGCAGGGGGAGACCCAGTACTTC
clone_size: .; j_call: TRBJ2-3; cdr3_length: 13; d_call: .; v_call: TRBV6-6; cdr3_aa: CASSYSYTDTQYF; cdr3_nt: TGTGCCAGCAGTTACTCTTACACAGATACGCAGTATTTT
clone_size: .; j_call: TRBJ2-7; cdr3_length: 14; d_call: TRBD1; v_call: TRBV7-2; cdr3_aa: CASSSDRGTYEQYF; cdr3_nt: TGTGCCAGCAGCTCAGACAGGGGCACCTACGAGCAGTACTTC
clone_size: once; j_call: TRBJ2-3; cdr3_length: 15; d_call: TRBD2; v_call: TRBV7-2; cdr3_aa: CASSPRTSETDTQYF; cdr3_nt: TGTGCCAGCAGCCCACGGACTAGCGAGACAGATACGCAGTATTTT
clone_size: .; j_call: TRBJ2-7; cdr3_length: 12; d_call: .; v_call: TRBV7-9; cdr3_aa: CASGVGSYEQYF; cdr3_nt: TGTGCCAGCGGGGTGGGATCCTACGAGCAGTACTTC
clone_size: .; j_call: TRBJ1-2; cdr3_length: 14; d_call: TRBD1; v_call: TRBV29-1; cdr3_aa: CSVGVTGEHHGYTF; cdr3_nt: TGCAGCGTTGGGGTTACAGGGGAGCACCATGGCTACACCTTC
clone_size: .; j_call: TRBJ1-2; cdr3_length: 16; d_call: .; v_call: TRBV6-5; cdr3_aa: CASSYARGLSNYGYTF; cdr3_nt: TGTGCCAGCAGCTACGCTCGGGGATTATCTAACTATGGCTACACCTTC
clone_size: .; j_call: TRBJ1-1; cdr3_length: 14; d_call: TRBD1; v_call: TRBV25-1; cdr3_aa: CASSFDRGTREAFF; cdr3_nt: TGTGCCAGCAGTTTTGACAGGGGGACTAGGGAAGCTTTCTTT
clone_size: few; j_call: TRBJ1-1; cdr3_length: 14; d_call: .; v_call: TRBV5-6; cdr3_aa: CASSLRGIGTEAFF; cdr3_nt: TGTGCCAGCAGCTTGAGGGGGATTGGCACTGAAGCTTTCTTT
clone_size: .; j_call: TRBJ2-5; cdr3_length: 16; d_call: .; v_call: TRBV25-1; cdr3_aa: CASSEYGGVGGETQYF; cdr3_nt: TGTGCCAGCAGTGAATACGGGGGAGTCGGCGGAGAGACCCAGTACTTC
clone_size: .; j_call: TRBJ2-1; cdr3_length: 13; d_call: .; v_call: TRBV7-2; cdr3_aa: CASSSPNRDEQFF; cdr3_nt: TGTGCCAGCAGCTCCCCGAATCGGGATGAGCAGTTCTTC
clone_size: .; j_call: TRBJ2-7; cdr3_length: 12; d_call: TRBD1; v_call: TRBV7-2; cdr3_aa: CASSRQGDEQYF; cdr3_nt: TGTGCCAGCAGCCGCCAGGGGGACGAGCAGTACTTC
clone_size: few; j_call: TRBJ2-4; cdr3_length: 14; d_call: .; v_call: TRBV29-1; cdr3_aa: CSVEEGPLGDIQYF; cdr3_nt: TGCAGCGTTGAAGAAGGGCCCCTCGGTGACATTCAGTACTTC